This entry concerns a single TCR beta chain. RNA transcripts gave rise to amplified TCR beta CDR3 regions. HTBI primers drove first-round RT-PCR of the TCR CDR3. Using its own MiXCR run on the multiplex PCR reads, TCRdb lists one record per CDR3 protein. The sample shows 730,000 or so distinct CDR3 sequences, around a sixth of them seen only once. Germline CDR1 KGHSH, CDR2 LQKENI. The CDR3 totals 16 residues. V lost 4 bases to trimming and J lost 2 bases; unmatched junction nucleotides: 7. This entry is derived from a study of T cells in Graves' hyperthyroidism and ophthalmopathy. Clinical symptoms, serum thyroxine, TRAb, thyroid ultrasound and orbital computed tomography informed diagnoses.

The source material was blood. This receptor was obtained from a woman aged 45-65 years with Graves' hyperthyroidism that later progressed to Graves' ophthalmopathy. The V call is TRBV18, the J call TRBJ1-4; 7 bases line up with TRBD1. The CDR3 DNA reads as TGTGCCAGCTCACTCGACCAACAGGGGACTAATGAAAAACTGTTTTTT. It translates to CASSLDQQGTNEKLFF.